Described below is a single T cell receptor (beta chain) sequence and its context. Antigen: not known. The study reverse transcribed the entire isolated RNA, so it sequenced expressed TCRB transcripts. The method was immunoSEQ multiplex PCR; TCRdb's version includes in-frame clones alone and lacks a portion of them. The sample includes a few hundred thousand clones, 9.6% seen only once; the top ten take less than 0.65%. The V segment lost 2 bases and the J segment 3 bases; nucleotides outside the gene matches: 9. From germline, CDR1 is SGHNT and CDR2 YENEEA. The CDR3 runs 17 residues. The data derive from a study of beta chain features in type 1 diabetes. The wider study: The samples had around 98 million sorted cells examined in all. Overall study findings and caveats: The study found moderately but significantly shorter TCRB CDR3s in all four CD4+ subsets of Type 1 diabetes patients. In comparison with healthy donors, patients had naive, central memory and Treg TCRB repertoires that appeared more similar.

Staining for CD45RO/CCR7/CD25/CD127/CD95/CD27 allowed sorting of CD4+ naive, central memory, regulatory and stem cell-like memory cells. The TCR sequence derives from a man aged 25 to 40 with type 1 diabetes. This chain uses TRBV11-3 with TRBJ2-1; TRBD2 matches at 8 bases. The sequencing input was central memory CD4+ T cells from blood. The CDR3 coding sequence is TGTGCCAGCAGCTTACGGCGGGGTAGCGGGATCTACAATGAGCAGTTCTTC. It encodes CASSLRRGSGIYNEQFF.